This T cell receptor (beta chain) was sequenced in a study of beta chain features in type 1 diabetes. Study outcomes and limitations: Researchers reported that naive, central memory and Treg TCRB repertoires appeared more similar in patients than in healthy donors. All four CD4+ subsets of Type 1 diabetes patients contained TCRB CDR3s that were moderately but significantly shorter.

Comment on this clone: Its antigen remains unidentified.

Expressed TCRB transcripts were sequenced because the entire RNA isolate underwent reverse transcription. Sequenced by immunoSEQ multiplex PCR; TCRdb stores in-frame clones only, minus some. The table shows around 25,000 clones, with roughly 69% occurring only once. The CDR3 is 18 amino acids. V gave up 3 bases and J gave up 5 bases; unmatched junction bases: 14. CDR1 is MGHRA, CDR2 YSYEKL, per germline. Sorted CD4+ subsets: naive, central memory, regulatory, stem cell-like memory (CD45RO/CCR7/CD25/CD127/CD95/CD27 panel). Sorting produced populations that all topped 98% purity. This clonotype originated in a man younger than 35 with type 1 diabetes. This rearrangement joins TRBV4-1 to TRBJ1-5; TRBD1 agrees at 9 bases. The sample consisted of Tregs from blood. In DNA, the CDR3 is TGCGCCAGCAGCCAGAGGGGGACAGGGAATTTGGCGGATCAGCCCCAGCATTTT. Amino acids: CASSQRGTGNLADQPQHF.